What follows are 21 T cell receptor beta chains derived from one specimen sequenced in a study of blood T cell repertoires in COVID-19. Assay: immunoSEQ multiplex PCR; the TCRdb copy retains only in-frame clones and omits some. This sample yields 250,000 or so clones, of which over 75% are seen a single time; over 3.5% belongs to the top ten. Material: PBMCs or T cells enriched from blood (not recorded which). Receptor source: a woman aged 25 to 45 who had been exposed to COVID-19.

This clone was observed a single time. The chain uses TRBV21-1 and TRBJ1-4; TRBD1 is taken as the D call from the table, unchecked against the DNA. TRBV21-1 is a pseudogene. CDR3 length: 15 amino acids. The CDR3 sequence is CASSSPGQGNEKLFF. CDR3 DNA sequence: TGTGCCAGCAGCAGCCCGGGACAGGGGAATGAAAAACTGTTTTTT.

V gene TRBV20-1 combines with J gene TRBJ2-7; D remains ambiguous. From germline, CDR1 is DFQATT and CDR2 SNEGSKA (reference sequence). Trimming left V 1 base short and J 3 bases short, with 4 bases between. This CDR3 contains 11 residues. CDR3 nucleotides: TGCAGTGCTAGAGCCGGCTACGAGCAGTACTTC. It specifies CSARAGYEQYF.

CDR3 residues: CASSLVAGNNSPLHF. The CDR3 DNA follows: TGCGCCAGCAGCTTGGTTGCAGGGAATAATTCACCCCTCCACTTT. The V and J genes are TRBV5-1 and TRBJ1-6, with TRBD1 as a possible D gene (5 bases). The V end was cut by 0 bases, the J end by 5 bases, with 9 bases between. The CDR3 has 15 amino acids. Germline lookup yields CDR1 SGHRS and CDR2 YFSETQ.

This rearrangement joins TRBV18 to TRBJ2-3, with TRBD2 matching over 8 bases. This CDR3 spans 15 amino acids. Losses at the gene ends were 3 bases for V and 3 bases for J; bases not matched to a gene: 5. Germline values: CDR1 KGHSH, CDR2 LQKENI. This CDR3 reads CASSPSGSRTDTQYF. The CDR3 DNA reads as TGTGCCAGCTCACCCAGCGGGAGTAGGACAGATACGCAGTATTTT.

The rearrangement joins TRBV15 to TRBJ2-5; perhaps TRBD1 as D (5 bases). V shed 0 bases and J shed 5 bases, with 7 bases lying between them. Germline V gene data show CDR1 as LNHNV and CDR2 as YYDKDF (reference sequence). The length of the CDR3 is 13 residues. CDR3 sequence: CATSREGVETQYF. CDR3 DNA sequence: TGTGCCACCAGCAGAGAAGGGGTGGAGACCCAGTACTTC. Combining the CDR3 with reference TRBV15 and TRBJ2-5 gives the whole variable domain DAMVIQNPRYQVTQFGKPVTLSCSQTLNHNVMYWYQQKSSQAPKLLFHYYDKDFNNEADTPDNFQSRRPNTSFCFLDIRSPGLGDTAMYLCATSREGVETQYFGPGTRLLVL.

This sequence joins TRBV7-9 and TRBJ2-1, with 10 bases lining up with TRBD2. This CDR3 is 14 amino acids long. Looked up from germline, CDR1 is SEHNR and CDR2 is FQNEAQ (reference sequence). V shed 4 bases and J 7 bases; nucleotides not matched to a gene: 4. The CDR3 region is CASSSLTSGNEQFF. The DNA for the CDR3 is TGTGCCAGCAGCTCGCTGACTAGCGGGAATGAGCAGTTCTTC. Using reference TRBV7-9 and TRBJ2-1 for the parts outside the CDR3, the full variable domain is DTGVSQNPRHKITKRGQNVTFRCDPISEHNRLYWYRQTLGQGPEFLTYFQNEAQLEKSRLLSDRFSAERPKGSFSTLEIQRTEQGDSAMYLCASSSLTSGNEQFFGPGTRLTVL.

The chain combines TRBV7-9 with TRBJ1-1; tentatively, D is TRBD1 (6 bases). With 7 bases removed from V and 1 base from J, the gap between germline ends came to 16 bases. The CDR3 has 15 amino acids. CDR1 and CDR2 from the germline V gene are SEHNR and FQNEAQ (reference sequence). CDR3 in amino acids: CASTDTQGANTEAFF. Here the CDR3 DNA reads TGTGCCAGCACCGATACACAGGGCGCGAACACTGAAGCTTTCTTT. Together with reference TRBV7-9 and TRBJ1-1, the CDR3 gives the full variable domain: DTGVSQNPRHKITKRGQNVTFRCDPISEHNRLYWYRQTLGQGPEFLTYFQNEAQLEKSRLLSDRFSAERPKGSFSTLEIQRTEQGDSAMYLCASTDTQGANTEAFFGQGTRLTVV.

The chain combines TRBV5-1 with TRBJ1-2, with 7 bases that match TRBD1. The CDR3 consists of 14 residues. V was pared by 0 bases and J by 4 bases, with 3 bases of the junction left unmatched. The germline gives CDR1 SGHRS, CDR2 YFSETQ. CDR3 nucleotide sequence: TGCGCCAGCAGCTTGGGACAGGGAGGCTATGGCTACACCTTC. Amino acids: CASSLGQGGYGYTF. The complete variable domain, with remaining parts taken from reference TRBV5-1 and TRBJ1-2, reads KAGVTQTPRYLIKTRGQQVTLSCSPISGHRSVSWYQQTPGQGLQFLFEYFSETQRNKGNFPGRFSGRQFSNSRSEMNVSTLELGDSALYLCASSLGQGGYGYTFGSGTRLTVV.

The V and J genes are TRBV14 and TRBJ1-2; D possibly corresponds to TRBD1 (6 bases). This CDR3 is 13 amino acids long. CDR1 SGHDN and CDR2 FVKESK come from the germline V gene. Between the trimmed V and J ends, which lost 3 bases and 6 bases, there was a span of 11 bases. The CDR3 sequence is CASSQSTGNGYTF. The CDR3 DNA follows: TGTGCCAGCAGCCAGTCTACAGGGAATGGCTACACCTTC.

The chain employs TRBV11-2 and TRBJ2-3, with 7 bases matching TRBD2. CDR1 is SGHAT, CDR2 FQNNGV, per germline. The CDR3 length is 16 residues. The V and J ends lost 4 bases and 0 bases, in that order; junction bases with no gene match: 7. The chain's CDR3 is CASSSSSGTSTDTQYF. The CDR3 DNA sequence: TGTGCCAGCAGCTCCTCTAGCGGAACCAGCACAGATACGCAGTATTTT.

CDR3 DNA: TGTGCCAGCAGCCCGGGACAGGGGAGGTTGAATGAGCAGTTCTTC. Residues: CASSPGQGRLNEQFF. The V gene is TRBV5-4, the J gene TRBJ2-1; 10 nucleotides line up with TRBD1. CDR1 is SGHNT and CDR2 is YYREEE in the germline V gene (reference sequence). This CDR3 comprises 15 residues. With 4 bases clipped from V and 7 bases from J, the junction kept 8 bases outside the gene matches.

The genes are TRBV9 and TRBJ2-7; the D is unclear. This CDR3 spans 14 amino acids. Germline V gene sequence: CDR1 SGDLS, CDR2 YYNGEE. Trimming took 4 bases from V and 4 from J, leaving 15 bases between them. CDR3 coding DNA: TGTGCCAGCAGCCCTCTGTCGGTCATGTACGAGCAGTACTTC. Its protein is CASSPLSVMYEQYF.

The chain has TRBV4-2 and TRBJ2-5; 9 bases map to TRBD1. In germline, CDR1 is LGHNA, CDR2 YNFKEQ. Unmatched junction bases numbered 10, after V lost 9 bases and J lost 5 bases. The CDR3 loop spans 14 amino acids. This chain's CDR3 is CASRRDRAEETQYF. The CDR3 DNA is TGTGCCAGTAGGCGGGACAGGGCGGAGGAGACCCAGTACTTC.

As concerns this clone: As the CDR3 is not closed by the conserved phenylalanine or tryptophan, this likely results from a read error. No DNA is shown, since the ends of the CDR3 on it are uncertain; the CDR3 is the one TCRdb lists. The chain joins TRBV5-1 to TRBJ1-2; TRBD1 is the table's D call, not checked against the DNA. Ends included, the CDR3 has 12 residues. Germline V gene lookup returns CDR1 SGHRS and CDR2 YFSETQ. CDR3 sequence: CASSFSGGPLFL.

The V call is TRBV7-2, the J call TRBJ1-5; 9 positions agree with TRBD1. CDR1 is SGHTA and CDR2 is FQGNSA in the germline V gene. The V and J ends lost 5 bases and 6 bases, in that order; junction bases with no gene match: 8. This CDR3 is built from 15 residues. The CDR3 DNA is TGTGCCAGCAGCGGGGGACAGGGTAGAAGTCAGCCCCAGCATTTT. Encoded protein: CASSGGQGRSQPQHF.

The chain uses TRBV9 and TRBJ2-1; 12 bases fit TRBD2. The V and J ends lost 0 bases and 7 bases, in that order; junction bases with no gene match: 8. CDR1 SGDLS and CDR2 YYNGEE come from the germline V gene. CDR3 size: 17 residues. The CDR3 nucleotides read TGTGCCAGCAGCGTAGTCCCTAGCGGGAGGGCCGTTAATGAGCAGTTCTTC. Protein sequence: CASSVVPSGRAVNEQFF.

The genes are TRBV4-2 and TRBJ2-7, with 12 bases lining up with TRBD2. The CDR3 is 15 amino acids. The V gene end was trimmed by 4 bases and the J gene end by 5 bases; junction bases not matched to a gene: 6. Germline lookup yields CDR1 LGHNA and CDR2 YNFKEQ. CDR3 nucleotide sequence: TGTGCCAGCAGCCCCACGACTAGCGGGAGTGACGAGCAGTACTTC. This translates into CASSPTTSGSDEQYF.

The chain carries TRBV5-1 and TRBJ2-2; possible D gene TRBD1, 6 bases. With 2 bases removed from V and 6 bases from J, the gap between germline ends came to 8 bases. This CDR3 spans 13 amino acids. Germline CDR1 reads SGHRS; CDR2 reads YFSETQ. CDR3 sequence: CASSLQGSGELFF. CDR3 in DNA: TGCGCCAGCAGCTTACAGGGCTCCGGGGAGCTGTTTTTT.

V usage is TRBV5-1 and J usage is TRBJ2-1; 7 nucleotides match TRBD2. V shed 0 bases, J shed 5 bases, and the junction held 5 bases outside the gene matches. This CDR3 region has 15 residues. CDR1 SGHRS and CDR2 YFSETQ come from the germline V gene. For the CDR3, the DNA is TGCGCCAGCAGCTTGGGGCGGGAGTTGAACAATGAGCAGTTCTTC. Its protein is CASSLGRELNNEQFF.

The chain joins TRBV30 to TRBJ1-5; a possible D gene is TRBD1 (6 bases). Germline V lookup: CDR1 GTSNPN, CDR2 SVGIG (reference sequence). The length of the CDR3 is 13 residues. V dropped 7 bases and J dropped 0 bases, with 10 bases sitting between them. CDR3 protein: CAFGQHSNQPQHF. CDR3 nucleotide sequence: TGTGCCTTCGGACAGCATAGCAATCAGCCCCAGCATTTT.

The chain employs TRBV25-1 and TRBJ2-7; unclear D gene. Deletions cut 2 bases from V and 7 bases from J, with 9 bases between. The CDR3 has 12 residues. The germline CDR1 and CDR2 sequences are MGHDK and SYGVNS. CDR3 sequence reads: CASSEAMREQYF. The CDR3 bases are TGTGCCAGCAGTGAAGCAATGAGGGAGCAGTACTTC.